This entry lists 21 T cell receptor beta chains sequenced from one sample in a study of blood T cell repertoires in COVID-19. This table comes from immunoSEQ multiplex PCR, and its TCRdb copy is limited to in-frame clones, with some not included. The sample shows 390,000 or so clones, around 86% of them seen only once. The material sequenced was PBMCs or T cells enriched from blood (not recorded which). These receptors all come from a woman aged 45-60 years who had recovered from COVID-19.

This clone was found a few times. This chain links TRBV7-2 with TRBJ2-5; 8 bases agree with TRBD1. V lost 5 bases and J lost 4; bases outside the gene matches: 9. The CDR3 spans 15 residues. In germline, CDR1 is SGHTA, CDR2 FQGNSA. The DNA of the CDR3 is TGTGCCAGCAGCCCGGGGACAGGACGGATAGAGACCCAGTACTTC. It codes for CASSPGTGRIETQYF. Complete variable domain (other parts from reference TRBV7-2 and TRBJ2-5): GAGVSQSPSNKVTEKGKDVELRCDPISGHTALYWYRQSLGQGLEFLIYFQGNSAPDKSGLPSDRFSAERTGGSVSTLTIQRTQQEDSAVYLCASSPGTGRIETQYFGPGTRLLVL.

The chain recombines TRBV7-6 with TRBJ2-2, with 7 positions matching TRBD1. The germline V gene encodes CDR1 SGHVS and CDR2 FNYEAQ. Trimming took 5 bases from V and 1 from J; bases not matched to a gene: 4. This CDR3 region has 15 residues. The CDR3 region has the DNA TGTGCCAGCAGCGTAAGGACAGGGAACACCGGGGAGCTGTTTTTT. Residues: CASSVRTGNTGELFF.

This chain joins TRBV7-2 and TRBJ1-2; possible D gene TRBD1, 6 bases. This CDR3 contains 14 residues. Trimming shortened V by 5 bases and J by 3 bases, and 13 bases separated the two germline ends. CDR1 and CDR2 from the germline V gene are SGHTA and FQGNSA. The CDR3: CASSETTGHYGYTF. DNA for the CDR3: TGTGCCAGCAGCGAAACGACAGGACACTATGGCTACACCTTC.

The chain joins TRBV2 to TRBJ2-1, with 12 bases identical to TRBD1. V gave up 8 bases and J gave up 8 bases; unmatched junction bases: 13. Germline values: CDR1 SNHLY, CDR2 FYNNEI. The CDR3 covers 16 residues. CDR3 DNA: TGTGCCAGCCACCATCCCGGGACAGGGGGCCGTTATGAGCAGTTCTTC. Translating it yields CASHHPGTGGRYEQFF. Filled out from reference TRBV2 and TRBJ2-1, the complete variable domain reads EPEVTQTPSHQVTQMGQEVILRCVPISNHLYFYWYRQILGQKVEFLVSFYNNEISEKSEIFDDQFSVERPDGSNFTLKIRSTKLEDSAMYFCASHHPGTGGRYEQFFGPGTRLTVL.

The chain employs TRBV5-4 and TRBJ2-5, with TRBD2 as a possible D gene (6 bases). Germline loops: CDR1 SGHNT, CDR2 YYREEE (reference sequence). The CDR3 covers 15 residues. Trimming left V 0 bases short and J 3 bases short, with 12 bases between. CDR3: CASSLVGVAEETQYF. The CDR3 bases are TGTGCCAGCAGCTTGGTGGGAGTAGCGGAAGAGACCCAGTACTTC.

This clone is a singleton in its sample. The chain joins TRBV19 to TRBJ1-1; weak D call: TRBD1 (5 bases). V gave up 8 bases and J gave up 5 bases, with 15 bases separating them. The CDR3 covers 13 residues. Germline V gene lookup returns CDR1 LNHDA and CDR2 SQIVND (reference sequence). CDR3 nucleotides: TGTGCCAGTCGCTCGTTAGGGGTTACTGAAGCTTTCTTT. It translates to CASRSLGVTEAFF.

This clone was recorded once. The rearrangement links TRBV2 to TRBJ1-2, with no clear D. Germline CDR1 is SNHLY and CDR2 is FYNNEI. This CDR3 has 14 residues. V lost 4 bases to trimming and J lost 1 base, with 10 bases between them. The CDR3 here is CASSGDTVNYGYTF. In DNA form, the CDR3 reads TGTGCCAGCAGTGGAGACACCGTTAACTATGGCTACACCTTC.

The V and J genes are TRBV18 and TRBJ2-2; 8 positions match TRBD2. V shed 2 bases and J 1 base; nucleotides not matched to a gene: 9. The CDR3 loop spans 18 amino acids. Germline V gene lookup returns CDR1 KGHSH and CDR2 LQKENI. CDR3 residues: CASSPLAGSTKNTGELFF. DNA of the CDR3: TGTGCCAGCTCACCATTAGCGGGGAGCACTAAGAACACCGGGGAGCTGTTTTTT.

In its sample, this clone was seen once. This sequence joins TRBV5-4 and TRBJ2-3; D may be TRBD2 (6 bases). In germline, CDR1 is SGHNT, CDR2 YYREEE (reference sequence). The CDR3 length is 14 residues. V was trimmed by 0 bases and J by 8 bases, leaving 13 bases between them. The CDR3 DNA reads as TGTGCCAGCAGCTTGGCGGGAGCGGGCCGTACGCAGTATTTT. Its protein product is CASSLAGAGRTQYF. Full variable domain (missing parts from reference TRBV5-4 and TRBJ2-3): ETGVTQSPTHLIKTRGQQVTLRCSSQSGHNTVSWYQQALGQGPQFIFQYYREEENGRGNFPPRFSGLQFPNYSSELNVNALELDDSALYLCASSLAGAGRTQYFGPGTRLTVL.

V and J are TRBV5-6 and TRBJ1-2, with TRBD1 matching over 7 bases. Germline CDR1 reads SGHDT; CDR2 reads YYEEEE. V dropped 1 base and J dropped 8; count of bases not matched to a gene: 11. The CDR3 totals 15 residues. The CDR3 loop is CASSLFRAGGRGYTF. In DNA, the CDR3 is TGTGCCAGCAGCTTGTTCCGCGCAGGGGGGAGAGGCTACACCTTC.

The gene calls are TRBV7-3 and TRBJ2-1; TRBD2 aligns across 7 bases. This CDR3 has 15 residues. Germline assignment: CDR1 SGHTA and CDR2 FQGTGA. Germline trimming cut 6 bases from V and 1 base from J; bases unmatched to any gene: 6. The CDR3 bases are TGTGCCAGCAGTTCAGAAGCGGGGTCCTACAATGAGCAGTTCTTC. Residues: CASSSEAGSYNEQFF.

The gene calls are TRBV6-6 and TRBJ1-6, with D tentatively TRBD1 (6 bases). The CDR3 contains 14 residues. The ends were cut back, 9 bases at V and 7 bases at J, with 16 bases in the middle. Germline CDR1 and CDR2: MNHNY and SVGAGI (reference sequence). The DNA for the CDR3 is TGTGCCAGTACTCAGGGGAATGGGAATTCACCCCTCCACTTT. Its protein is CASTQGNGNSPLHF.

V usage is TRBV9 and J usage is TRBJ1-3; 9 bases align to TRBD1. V gave up 0 bases and J gave up 2 bases; unmatched junction bases: 3. CDR3 length equals 16 residues. Germline values: CDR1 SGDLS, CDR2 YYNGEE. Written as DNA, the CDR3 is TGTGCCAGCAGCGTAGGACAGGGGGGAGCTGGAAACACCATATATTTT. Translating it yields CASSVGQGGAGNTIYF. Complete variable domain (other parts from reference TRBV9 and TRBJ1-3): DSGVTQTPKHLITATGQRVTLRCSPRSGDLSVYWYQQSLDQGLQFLIQYYNGEERAKGNILERFSAQQFPDLHSELNLSSLELGDSALYFCASSVGQGGAGNTIYFGEGSWLTVV.

The V gene is TRBV5-1, the J gene TRBJ2-3, with D possibly TRBD1 on 5 matching bases. V gave up 0 bases and J gave up 2 bases, with 7 bases separating them. The CDR3 runs 14 residues. Germline-derived CDR1 and CDR2 are SGHRS and YFSETQ. CDR3 residues: CASSLGQHTDTQYF. CDR3 bases: TGCGCCAGCAGCTTGGGACAGCACACAGATACGCAGTATTTT.

The V and J genes are TRBV6-2 or TRBV6-3 and TRBJ1-2, with D possibly being TRBD1 (5 bases). V dropped 4 bases and J dropped 2 bases, with 17 bases sitting between them. The CDR3 runs 16 residues. Germline assignment: CDR1 MNHEY and CDR2 SVGEGT. The CDR3 protein is CASSSTTGGLNYGYTF. The CDR3 DNA follows: TGTGCCAGCAGTTCTACGACCGGGGGTCTGAACTATGGCTACACCTTC.

This chain links TRBV5-5 with TRBJ1-1, with a weak D call TRBD1 (5 bases). V lost 3 bases and J 0 bases, leaving 21 bases between the germline ends. Germline CDR1 is SGHKS and CDR2 is YYEKEE (reference sequence). This CDR3 region has 18 residues. CDR3 sequence: CASSYFASSGHLNTEAFF. In nucleotides, the CDR3 is TGTGCCAGCAGCTACTTCGCGTCGTCAGGGCATCTGAACACTGAAGCTTTCTTT.

Points on this clone: The same CDR3 is also encoded by other DNA sequences in this sample. This sequence joins TRBV5-1 and TRBJ1-5; the D is unclear. V was pared by 0 bases and J by 4 bases, with 8 bases between. Germline V gives CDR1 SGHRS, CDR2 YFSETQ. This CDR3 comprises 14 residues. CDR3 nucleotides: TGCGCCAGCAGCTTGGATAGTCCTAATCAGCCCCAGCATTTT. Translation: CASSLDSPNQPQHF. Filled out from reference TRBV5-1 and TRBJ1-5, the complete variable domain reads KAGVTQTPRYLIKTRGQQVTLSCSPISGHRSVSWYQQTPGQGLQFLFEYFSETQRNKGNFPGRFSGRQFSNSRSEMNVSTLELGDSALYLCASSLDSPNQPQHFGDGTRLSIL.

The sample holds one count of this clone. V is TRBV5-1 and J is TRBJ2-2, with D perhaps matching TRBD1 (5 bases). CDR3 length: 13 amino acids. Trimming left V 6 bases short and J 4 bases short, with 10 bases between. Germline lookup yields CDR1 SGHRS and CDR2 YFSETQ. The CDR3 DNA reads TGCGCCAGCACACCAGGGCCCACCGGGGAGCTGTTTTTT. This gives the protein CASTPGPTGELFF.

The V call is TRBV30, the J call TRBJ1-4, with 12 bases lining up with TRBD1. CDR1 is GTSNPN and CDR2 is SVGIG in the germline V gene (reference sequence). The CDR3 extends over 15 amino acids. The V segment lost 1 base and the J segment 8 bases; nucleotides outside the gene matches: 5. CDR3 in amino acids: CAWSAGQGAREKLFF. In nucleotides, the CDR3 is TGTGCCTGGAGTGCGGGACAGGGGGCGCGGGAAAAACTGTTTTTT.

The chain uses TRBV16 and TRBJ1-1, with D perhaps TRBD1 (6 bases). The length of the CDR3 is 15 residues. Looked up from germline, CDR1 is KGHSY and CDR2 is FQNENV. V lost 1 base and J lost 1, with 10 bases in between. CDR3 DNA: TGTGCCAGCAGCCAATGGAACAGGGCGAACACTGAAGCTTTCTTT. Amino acids: CASSQWNRANTEAFF.

This rearrangement joins TRBV5-1 to TRBJ2-1, with TRBD2 matching 12 bases. The CDR3 is 19 amino acids. Germline V gene lookup returns CDR1 SGHRS and CDR2 YFSETQ. V dropped 2 bases and J dropped 0; count of bases not matched to a gene: 9. CDR3 protein: CASSFSTGLAGISYNEQFF. The CDR3 coding sequence is TGCGCCAGCAGCTTCTCCACCGGACTAGCGGGAATCTCCTACAATGAGCAGTTCTTC.